The clone carrying this T cell receptor beta chain was picked up a small number of times. What it recognizes is unknown. The data belong to a study of blood T cells in healthy people across ages. Points from the study as a whole: It was held that diversity estimates obtained from one million T cells represented underestimates.

CDR3 length: 17 amino acids. V shed 5 bases and J shed 0 bases, with 16 bases lying between them. Germline V gene sequence: CDR1 MNHNS, CDR2 SASEGT. Sample-barcoded 5' priming and a J-beta primer mix drove a second PCR of about 6 to 12 cycles. MiXCR was run by TCRdb on the 5' RACE reads, yielding one entry per CDR3 protein. Of over a million distinct CDR3 sequences detected, 35% to 45% appear once; the ten largest clones hold approximately 7.9%. The genes are TRBV6-1 and TRBJ1-4; D is possibly TRBD1 (5 bases). Source material: blood. The clonotype comes from a woman aged 18-35 years in good health. The CDR3 region is CASSPSLGLATNEKLFF. The DNA for the CDR3 is TGTGCCAGCAGTCCCAGTTTGGGACTAGCAACTAATGAAAAACTGTTTTTT.